The clone carrying this T cell receptor beta chain was seen a handful of times. Antigen unknown. TCRdb itself ran the RACE reads through MiXCR, one entry per CDR3 protein. The sample includes 150,000 to 200,000 distinct CDR3 sequences, 24% seen only once; the top ten take roughly 2.3%. The data were taken from a study of human T cells and chemical hapten exposure. Findings of the study overall: Expanded TCRs created a significantly greater count of big CDR3 similarity clusters than controls did.

Stated time point: patch test 3, about 24 weeks after DPC sensitization. The treatment was: therapeutic diphenylcyclopropenone sensitization with weekly scalp DPC. Unseparated into fractions, whole blood served as the source from which total RNA was extracted. The TCR was taken from a woman between 40 and 55 years old with alopecia areata. Some clones in this sample may be carry-over from other donors' samples. This material consisted of whole blood, taken in connection with sensitization to the hapten diphenylcyclopropenone (DPC).

Written as DNA, the CDR3 is TGTGCCAGCAGCGGACCAGGACAGGTTGTAAACACTGAAGCTTTCTTT. Its protein is CASSGPGQVVNTEAFF. This chain uses TRBV7-2 with TRBJ1-1, with 7 bases aligning to TRBD1. Trimming cost V 5 bases and J 2 bases; bases outside gene matches: 11. The CDR3 runs 16 residues. Germline V gene lookup returns CDR1 SGHTA and CDR2 FQGNSA.